A selection of T cell receptor beta chains follows, all from one sample in a study of T cell changes during pregnancy in multiple sclerosis. Assay: immunoSEQ multiplex PCR; the TCRdb copy retains only in-frame clones and omits some. The sample lists some 120,000 clones, 90% to 96% seen once, with roughly 0.45% in the top ten. The sequencing used peripheral blood, collected after pregnancy. These receptors came from a female donor with multiple sclerosis, enrolled in a pregnancy study. Both conserved end residues are part of each CDR3. A D gene is named only where the DNA matches it firmly. Part of the rows lack a size; the others show once, few, many or a class for expanded clones.

abundance,v_gene,j_gene,d_gene,CDR3nt,CDR3aa
.,TRBV10-3,TRBJ2-1,TRBD2,TGTGCCATCAGTGAGTCTGTTGGAGGACTAGCGACCTACAATGAGCAGTTCTTC,CAISESVGGLATYNEQFF
.,TRBV5-4,TRBJ2-7,TRBD2,TGTGCCAGCAGCCGAGACTATTTGACAGGGTTAAGCGGGAGGGCCAACGAGCAGTACTTC,CASSRDYLTGLSGRANEQYF
.,TRBV28,TRBJ2-5,TRBD2,TGTGCCAGCTCTGAACTAGCGGGAGTGGAAGGGGAGACCCAGTACTTC,CASSELAGVEGETQYF
.,TRBV19,TRBJ2-7,.,TGTGCCAGTAGTATAGGGGGCATCGACAACGAGCAGTACTTC,CASSIGGIDNEQYF
.,TRBV2,TRBJ2-2,TRBD2,TGTGCCAGGGACACCGGGACTAGCGCCGGGGAGCTGTTTTTT,CARDTGTSAGELFF
once,TRBV19,TRBJ2-6,.,TGTGCCAGTAACGCGGTAGGGGCCAACGTCCTGACTTTC,CASNAVGANVLTF
.,TRBV5-1,TRBJ1-1,.,TGCGCCAGCAGCTTGGCCCAGAGCGCCACTGAAGCTTTCTTT,CASSLAQSATEAFF
.,TRBV5-1,TRBJ1-1,TRBD1,TGCGCCAGCAGCCCGGACAGGGTGAACACTGAAGCTTTCTTT,CASSPDRVNTEAFF
.,TRBV9,TRBJ2-1,TRBD1,TGTGCCAGCAGCGTAGGAGGGACAGTCCACAATGAGCAGTTCTTC,CASSVGGTVHNEQFF
.,TRBV16,TRBJ1-2,.,TGTGCCAGCAGCCGGGACATATCTAACTATGGCTACACCTTC,CASSRDISNYGYTF
.,TRBV4-1,TRBJ1-5,.,TGCGCCAGCAGCCAAGATTCGGGGGGGAATCGTCCCCAGCATTTT,CASSQDSGGNRPQHF
.,TRBV29-1,TRBJ1-4,.,TGCAGCGCGAGGACAGCTCCTTCAACTAATGAAAAACTGTTTTTT,CSARTAPSTNEKLFF
.,TRBV7-8,TRBJ1-1,.,TGTGCCAGCAGCTTTTCCGGGGTCGGCACTGAAGCTTTCTTT,CASSFSGVGTEAFF
.,TRBV19,TRBJ2-1,TRBD2,TGTGCCAGCAGTAGCCTCACCCAAAAGCGGGGTGCCTACAATGAGCAGTTCTTC,CASSSLTQKRGAYNEQFF
.,TRBV7-8,TRBJ1-2,.,TGTGCCAGCAGCTCGGGTGTAAACCTTAACTATGGCTACACCTTC,CASSSGVNLNYGYTF
.,TRBV27,TRBJ1-5,TRBD1,TGTGCCAGCAGGACAGGGGGGGCGAAGATATATAGCAATCAGCCCCAGCATTTT,CASRTGGAKIYSNQPQHF
.,TRBV27,TRBJ2-1,TRBD2,TGTGCCAGCAGTCTTACACCGGGACTAGCTGTGAATGAGCAGTTCTTC,CASSLTPGLAVNEQFF
.,TRBV4-2,TRBJ2-5,.,TGTGCCAGCAGCCAAGAATCTTATTCAAGAGAGCAGTACTTC,CASSQESYSREQYF
.,TRBV28,TRBJ2-7,.,TGTGCCAGCATGGAATTCTTGAGGGAGGACGAGCAGTACTTC,CASMEFLREDEQYF
few,TRBV9,TRBJ1-1,.,TGTGCCAGCAGCGCACAGGGTGTCGGGGACACTGAAGCTTTCTTT,CASSAQGVGDTEAFF
.,TRBV6-1,TRBJ1-5,.,TGTGCCAGCAGTGAAAGCGGACCGCTGAATCAGCCCCAGCATTTT,CASSESGPLNQPQHF
.,TRBV5-1,TRBJ1-2,TRBD1,TGCGCCAGCAGCTCGACAGGGGGGAACTATGGCTACACCTTC,CASSSTGGNYGYTF
.,TRBV19,TRBJ1-4,.,TGTGCCAGTAGCCTACAGGGTGGTAATGAAAAACTGTTTTTT,CASSLQGGNEKLFF
once,TRBV6-6,TRBJ2-5,TRBD1,TGTGCCAGCAGTTACACGGGACAGGGGGTAGAGACCCAGTACTTC,CASSYTGQGVETQYF
.,TRBV9,TRBJ1-2,.,TGTGCCAGCAGCGCTCAGGGTGACTATGGCTACACCTTC,CASSAQGDYGYTF
.,TRBV28,TRBJ2-7,.,TGTGCCAGCAGTCTAACTAGCTTCCAGGGGGAGAGCTTC,CASSLTSFQGESF
once,TRBV5-4,TRBJ2-3,TRBD2,TGTGCCAGCAGCTTGGGGGGCGGGAGGGTCACAGATACGCAGTATTTT,CASSLGGGRVTDTQYF
.,TRBV6-5,TRBJ2-7,.,TGTGCCAGCAGTTACTCCCTCGGCGGCTACGAGCAGTACTTC,CASSYSLGGYEQYF
.,TRBV5-8,TRBJ2-5,TRBD2,TGTGCCAGCACCCCCGGACTAGCGGGAGTTGGGCGTGGGACCCAGTACTTC,CASTPGLAGVGRGTQYF